These T cell receptor beta chains were read from a single sample in a study of T cells after somatic rescue of genetic block. Sequenced by immunoSEQ multiplex PCR; TCRdb stores in-frame clones only, minus some. The repertoire holds 110,000 or so clones, with 75% to 95% as singletons. The sequencing input was peripheral blood mononuclear cells (PBMCs). The receptors were sampled from a woman younger than 35. Each CDR3 is given with its conserved first and last residue. A D gene is named only where the DNA matches it firmly. Expanded clones are given a class, and other clones once, few, many or no size at all.

V: TRBV11-2
D: TRBD1
size: -
J: TRBJ2-2
DNA: TGTGCCAGCAGCTTACAGGGGGCGGGATTAGGGGAGCTGTTTTTT
CDR3: CASSLQGAGLGELFF

V: TRBV18
D: -
size: once
J: TRBJ1-5
DNA: TGTGCCAGCTCACCGGGGGGGGCCCCAAATCAGCCCCAGCATTTT
CDR3: CASSPGGAPNQPQHF

V: TRBV5-8
D: TRBD1
size: -
J: TRBJ1-5
DNA: TGTGCCAGCAGCTTGGAACAGGGGAATCAGCCCCAGCATTTT
CDR3: CASSLEQGNQPQHF

V: TRBV2
D: -
size: -
J: TRBJ2-3
DNA: TGTGCCAGCAGAGGACCCGGCACAGATACGCAGTATTTT
CDR3: CASRGPGTDTQYF

V: TRBV5-6
D: TRBD1
size: -
J: TRBJ1-4
DNA: TGTGCCAGCAGCCCGACGGGACAGGGCGGAAAACTGTTTTTT
CDR3: CASSPTGQGGKLFF

V: TRBV4-1
D: -
size: -
J: TRBJ2-5
DNA: TGCGCCAGCAGCCAAGTGCCGGGGGTCAGGGAGACCCAGTACTTC
CDR3: CASSQVPGVRETQYF

V: TRBV9
D: -
size: -
J: TRBJ1-4
DNA: TGTGCCAGCAGCTCTCGGGGAGGGGCAAGGGAAAAACTGTTTTTT
CDR3: CASSSRGGAREKLFF

V: TRBV9
D: TRBD2
size: -
J: TRBJ2-3
DNA: TGTGCCAGCAGCGTAGAAGCGGGGGAAGATACGCAGTATTTT
CDR3: CASSVEAGEDTQYF

V: TRBV19
D: -
size: -
J: TRBJ2-1
DNA: TGTGCCAGTAGTATTCAAAGCGGCGGTGAGCAGTTCTTC
CDR3: CASSIQSGGEQFF

V: TRBV7-8
D: -
size: -
J: TRBJ2-2
DNA: TGTGCCAGCTCGCTCCGCCGGGGGCTCGGGAACACCGGGGAGCTGTTTTTT
CDR3: CASSLRRGLGNTGELFF

V: TRBV27
D: TRBD1
size: -
J: TRBJ1-1
DNA: TGTGCCAGCCGCCGGGACAGGGTGAACACTGAAGCTTTCTTT
CDR3: CASRRDRVNTEAFF

V: TRBV7-9
D: -
size: few
J: TRBJ2-1
DNA: TGTGCCAGCAACTTAGCGGCTTACAATGAGCAGTTCTTC
CDR3: CASNLAAYNEQFF

V: TRBV5-4
D: TRBD1
size: -
J: TRBJ1-2
DNA: TGTGCCAGCAGCGCCTTACAGGGGAACTATGGCTACACCTTC
CDR3: CASSALQGNYGYTF

V: TRBV9
D: -
size: -
J: TRBJ1-3
DNA: TGTGCCAGCAGCGTAGGGGTCGCCAACTCTGGAAACACCATATATTTT
CDR3: CASSVGVANSGNTIYF

V: TRBV5-1
D: TRBD2
size: -
J: TRBJ2-1
DNA: TGCGCCAGCAGCTCGGACGCATCACTAGCGGGGGGACTACGATCCTCCTCCTACAATGAGCAGTTCTTC
CDR3: CASSSDASLAGGLRSSSYNEQFF

V: TRBV6-5
D: -
size: -
J: TRBJ2-7
DNA: TGTGCCAGCAGTTCCCCCGGGACGGGACGCTACGAGCAGTACTTC
CDR3: CASSSPGTGRYEQYF

V: TRBV9
D: TRBD2
size: -
J: TRBJ2-3
DNA: TGTGCCAGCAGCACCAACCTGGGGACTAGCGGTAGCACAGATACGCAGTATTTT
CDR3: CASSTNLGTSGSTDTQYF

V: TRBV10-3
D: -
size: -
J: TRBJ2-4
DNA: TGTGCCATCAGTGTTGGCCTCAGCAGGTTCCAAAACATTCAGTACTTC
CDR3: CAISVGLSRFQNIQYF

V: TRBV18
D: TRBD1
size: -
J: TRBJ1-2
DNA: TGTGCCAGCTCACCCGTGGACAGGACTAACTATGGCTACACCTTC
CDR3: CASSPVDRTNYGYTF

V: TRBV4-3
D: TRBD1
size: -
J: TRBJ2-3
DNA: TGCGCCAGCAGCCTTGGGGGGACAGGGGTAGATACGCAGTATTTT
CDR3: CASSLGGTGVDTQYF

V: TRBV5-1
D: -
size: -
J: TRBJ1-2
DNA: TGCGCCAGCAGCTTAGATCTTAGCTATGGCTACACCTTC
CDR3: CASSLDLSYGYTF

V: TRBV6-5
D: -
size: -
J: TRBJ2-1
DNA: TGTGCCAGCAGAACCGGGGCAGGCGCCTACAATGAGCAGTTCTTC
CDR3: CASRTGAGAYNEQFF

V: TRBV29-1
D: -
size: -
J: TRBJ2-5
DNA: TGCAGCGCAAGGGGGGACAGTCAAGAGACCCAGTACTTC
CDR3: CSARGDSQETQYF

V: TRBV18
D: -
size: -
J: TRBJ1-1
DNA: TGTGCCAGCTCACCAGATGCCCCTGAAGCTTTCTTT
CDR3: CASSPDAPEAFF

V: TRBV19
D: TRBD2
size: -
J: TRBJ2-1
DNA: TGTGCCAGTAGTATGGGGACTAGCGTTGTCTACAATGAGCAGTTCTTC
CDR3: CASSMGTSVVYNEQFF

V: TRBV7-8
D: TRBD1
size: -
J: TRBJ1-1
DNA: TGTGCCAGCAGCCAAGTCGGACAGGGCAGTAGCACTGAAGCTTTCTTT
CDR3: CASSQVGQGSSTEAFF

V: TRBV7-6
D: TRBD1
size: -
J: TRBJ2-1
DNA: TGTGCCAGCAGCTTAGGCTTCCGACAGGGGGTCCCGAATGAGCAGTTCTTC
CDR3: CASSLGFRQGVPNEQFF

V: TRBV2
D: -
size: -
J: TRBJ1-5
DNA: TGTGCCAGCACCCCGGAGGGATTGGGCAATCAGCCCCAGCATTTT
CDR3: CASTPEGLGNQPQHF

V: TRBV19
D: -
size: -
J: TRBJ1-3
DNA: TGTGCCAGTAGTCTCCGGGGGGTCTCTGGAAACACCATATATTTT
CDR3: CASSLRGVSGNTIYF

V: TRBV4-3
D: TRBD2
size: -
J: TRBJ2-2
DNA: TGCGCCAGCAGCCAAGAAGGACTAGCGGCCGGGGAGCTGTTTTTT
CDR3: CASSQEGLAAGELFF

V: TRBV19
D: -
size: -
J: TRBJ2-7
DNA: TGTGCCAGTAGTATAGTCGGGGCCACAGACGAGCAGTACTTC
CDR3: CASSIVGATDEQYF

V: TRBV19
D: TRBD2
size: -
J: TRBJ2-6
DNA: TGTGCCAGTAGTATGGGACTAGCTGTTTCTGGGGCCAACGTCCTGACTTTC
CDR3: CASSMGLAVSGANVLTF

V: TRBV23-1
D: -
size: -
J: TRBJ1-1
DNA: TGCGCCAGCAGGAGGTTTAACACTGAAGCTTTCTTT
CDR3: CASRRFNTEAFF

V: TRBV11-2
D: -
size: few
J: TRBJ1-2
DNA: TGTGCCAGCAGCTCGGGGCAAGCTTATGGCTACACCTTC
CDR3: CASSSGQAYGYTF

V: TRBV10-3
D: TRBD2
size: -
J: TRBJ2-3
DNA: TGTGCCATCAGTGATACTAGCGGGGGGGCCGATACGCAGTATTTT
CDR3: CAISDTSGGADTQYF

V: TRBV18
D: -
size: once
J: TRBJ2-7
DNA: TGTGCCAGCTCAACAGGTATATCCTACGAGCAGTACTTC
CDR3: CASSTGISYEQYF

V: TRBV18
D: -
size: few
J: TRBJ1-1
DNA: TGTGCCAGCTCACCAATCGATTCGAACACTGAAGCTTTCTTT
CDR3: CASSPIDSNTEAFF

V: TRBV30
D: -
size: -
J: TRBJ1-2
DNA: TGTGCCTGGGAGGATGTGAGTGGCTACACCTTC
CDR3: CAWEDVSGYTF

V: TRBV19
D: -
size: -
J: TRBJ1-2
DNA: TGTGCCAGCGGACTTCTACACGGAGGCTACACCTTC
CDR3: CASGLLHGGYTF

V: TRBV11-2
D: -
size: once
J: TRBJ2-1
DNA: TGTGCCAGCAGCTTAACAGTCCACTCCTACAATGAGCAGTTCTTC
CDR3: CASSLTVHSYNEQFF

V: TRBV6-4
D: TRBD2
size: -
J: TRBJ2-3
DNA: TGTGCCAGCAGTGCGCGGACTAGCGGGGGCACAGATACGCAGTATTTT
CDR3: CASSARTSGGTDTQYF

V: TRBV18
D: -
size: -
J: TRBJ2-5
DNA: TGTGCCAGCTCACCATCGGAGGAGGTAGAGACCCAGTACTTC
CDR3: CASSPSEEVETQYF

V: TRBV4-3
D: -
size: few
J: TRBJ2-6
DNA: TGCGCCAGCAGCCAAGATAACGGGGCTGGGGCCAACGTCCTGACTTTC
CDR3: CASSQDNGAGANVLTF

V: TRBV27
D: -
size: -
J: TRBJ1-6
DNA: TGTGCCAGCAGTGGAGGAAGGGGCTCCTATAATTCACCCCTCCACTTT
CDR3: CASSGGRGSYNSPLHF

V: TRBV28
D: -
size: -
J: TRBJ2-7
DNA: TGTGCCAGCACCCCCACCCCCCGGGAAAACGAGCAGTACTTC
CDR3: CASTPTPRENEQYF